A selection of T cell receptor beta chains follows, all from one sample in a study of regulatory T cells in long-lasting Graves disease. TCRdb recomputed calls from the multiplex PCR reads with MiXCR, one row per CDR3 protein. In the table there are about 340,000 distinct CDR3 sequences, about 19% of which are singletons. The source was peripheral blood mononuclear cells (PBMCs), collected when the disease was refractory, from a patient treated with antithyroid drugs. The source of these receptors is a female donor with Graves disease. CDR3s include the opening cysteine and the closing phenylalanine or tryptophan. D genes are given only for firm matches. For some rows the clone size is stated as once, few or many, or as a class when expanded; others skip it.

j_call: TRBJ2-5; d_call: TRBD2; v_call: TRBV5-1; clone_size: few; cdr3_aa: CASSLARGRAGETQYF; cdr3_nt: TGCGCCAGCAGCTTGGCCCGCGGGAGGGCCGGAGAGACCCAGTACTTC
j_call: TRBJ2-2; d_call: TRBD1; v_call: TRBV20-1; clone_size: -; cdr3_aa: CSARASIGTGYTGELFF; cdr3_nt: TGCAGTGCTAGAGCGAGTATTGGGACAGGATACACCGGGGAGCTGTTTTTT
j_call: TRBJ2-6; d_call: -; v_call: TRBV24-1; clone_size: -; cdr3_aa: CATSGAGANVLTF; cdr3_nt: TGTGCCACCTCCGGGGCTGGAGCCAACGTCCTGACTTTC
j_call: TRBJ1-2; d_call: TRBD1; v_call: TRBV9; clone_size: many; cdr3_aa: CASSVDGTGMYGYTF; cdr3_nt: TGTGCCAGCAGCGTCGACGGGACAGGGATGTATGGCTACACCTTC
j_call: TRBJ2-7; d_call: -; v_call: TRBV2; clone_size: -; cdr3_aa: CASSESGPYEQYF; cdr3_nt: TGTGCCAGCAGTGAGTCTGGGCCCTACGAGCAGTACTTC
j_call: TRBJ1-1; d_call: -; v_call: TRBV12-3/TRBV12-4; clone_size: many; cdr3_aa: CASSLAAGTEAFF; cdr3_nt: TGTGCCAGCAGTTTGGCAGCCGGCACTGAAGCTTTCTTT
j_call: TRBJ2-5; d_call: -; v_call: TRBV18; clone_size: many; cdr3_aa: CASSPGLQETQYF; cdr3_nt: TGTGCCAGCAGTCCGGGTCTCCAAGAGACCCAGTACTTC
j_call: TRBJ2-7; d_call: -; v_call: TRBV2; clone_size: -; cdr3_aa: CASTDGPYEQYF; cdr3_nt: TGTGCCAGCACGGACGGCCCCTACGAGCAGTACTTC
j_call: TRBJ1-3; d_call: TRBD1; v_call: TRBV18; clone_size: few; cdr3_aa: CASSPRTGSFGNTIYF; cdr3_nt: TGTGCCAGCTCACCAAGGACAGGCTCGTTCGGAAACACCATATATTTT
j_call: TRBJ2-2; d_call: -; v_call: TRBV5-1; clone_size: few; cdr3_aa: CASSLRPLDTGELFF; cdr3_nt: TGCGCCAGCAGCTTGAGGCCTCTGGACACCGGGGAGCTGTTTTTT
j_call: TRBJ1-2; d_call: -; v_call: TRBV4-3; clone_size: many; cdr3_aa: CASSQGPGKVYGYTF; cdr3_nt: TGCGCCAGCAGCCAAGGTCCAGGGAAGGTCTATGGCTACACCTTC
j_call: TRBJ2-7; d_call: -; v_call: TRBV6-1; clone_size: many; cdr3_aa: CASSLARGGDEQYF; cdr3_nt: TGTGCCAGCAGTCTCGCCAGGGGGGGGGACGAGCAGTACTTC
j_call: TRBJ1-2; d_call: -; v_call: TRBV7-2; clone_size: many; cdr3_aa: CASSFEGIGGYTF; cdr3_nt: TGTGCCAGCAGCTTCGAAGGAATAGGCGGCTACACCTTC
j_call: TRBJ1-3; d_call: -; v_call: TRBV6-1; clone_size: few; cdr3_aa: CASSRNRELSGNTIYF; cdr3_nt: TGTGCCAGCAGTAGGAACAGGGAGCTCTCTGGAAACACCATATATTTT
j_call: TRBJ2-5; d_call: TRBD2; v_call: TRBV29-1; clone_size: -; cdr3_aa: CSVEREEETQYF; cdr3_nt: TGCAGCGTTGAACGGGAGGAGGAGACCCAGTACTTC